The entry below gives a single T cell receptor beta chain sequence along with its context. Germline trimming cut 1 base from V and 2 bases from J; bases unmatched to any gene: 5. Germline CDR1 and CDR2: MRHNA and SNTAGT. The CDR3 extends over 18 amino acids. Some clones are missing from TCRdb's copy, which holds only in-frame ones; the method was immunoSEQ multiplex PCR. The data show tens of thousands of clones, around nine tenths seen once. This specimen comes from a study of blood T cell repertoires in COVID-19. Overall study context: Some COVID-19 samples were acute and others convalescent; all came from the United States, Italy and Spain.

This receptor was obtained from a human donor in a cohort sampled during active COVID-19. The chain combines TRBV6-4 with TRBJ2-6, with 10 bases lining up with TRBD1. The source material was peripheral blood. CDR3 sequence: CASSDWDRGQAGANVLTF. The CDR3 DNA sequence: TGTGCCAGCAGTGACTGGGACAGGGGTCAGGCTGGGGCCAACGTCCTGACTTTC.